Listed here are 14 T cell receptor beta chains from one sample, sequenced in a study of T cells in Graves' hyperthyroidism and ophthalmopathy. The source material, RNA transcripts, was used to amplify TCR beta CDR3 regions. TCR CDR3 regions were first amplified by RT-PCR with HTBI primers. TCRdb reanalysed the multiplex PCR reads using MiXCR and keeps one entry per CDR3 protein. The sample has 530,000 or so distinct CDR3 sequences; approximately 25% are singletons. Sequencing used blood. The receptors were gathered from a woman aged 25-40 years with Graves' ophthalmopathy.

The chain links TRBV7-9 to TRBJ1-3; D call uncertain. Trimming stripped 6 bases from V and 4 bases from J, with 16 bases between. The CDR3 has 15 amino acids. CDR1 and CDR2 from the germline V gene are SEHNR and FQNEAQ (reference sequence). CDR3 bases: TGTGCCAGCAGTTTCGGCCAGAACCAAGGAAACACCATATATTTT. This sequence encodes CASSFGQNQGNTIYF. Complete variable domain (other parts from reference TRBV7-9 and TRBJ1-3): DTGVSQNPRHKITKRGQNVTFRCDPISEHNRLYWYRQTLGQGPEFLTYFQNEAQLEKSRLLSDRFSAERPKGSFSTLEIQRTEQGDSAMYLCASSFGQNQGNTIYFGEGSWLTVV.

CDR3 protein: CATSRAGGQPQHF. Written as DNA, the CDR3 is TGTGCCACCAGCAGAGCAGGGGGTCAGCCCCAGCATTTT. V is TRBV15 and J is TRBJ1-5; the match to TRBD1 covers 7 bases. V lost 1 base and J lost 6; bases outside the gene matches: 0. The germline V gene encodes CDR1 LNHNV and CDR2 YYDKDF (reference sequence). The CDR3 totals 13 residues.

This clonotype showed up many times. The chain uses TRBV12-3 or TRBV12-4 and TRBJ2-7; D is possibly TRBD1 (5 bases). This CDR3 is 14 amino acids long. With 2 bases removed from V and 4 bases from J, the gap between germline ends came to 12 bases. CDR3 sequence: CASSLQDIGYEQYF. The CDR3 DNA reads TGTGCCAGCAGTTTACAGGACATCGGGTACGAGCAGTACTTC.

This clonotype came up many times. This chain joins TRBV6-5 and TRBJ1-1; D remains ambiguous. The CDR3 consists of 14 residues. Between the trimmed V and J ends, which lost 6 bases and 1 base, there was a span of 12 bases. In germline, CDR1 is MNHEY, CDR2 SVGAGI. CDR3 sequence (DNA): TGTGCCAGCAGAACGACACCCTCGAACACTGAAGCTTTCTTT. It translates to CASRTTPSNTEAFF.

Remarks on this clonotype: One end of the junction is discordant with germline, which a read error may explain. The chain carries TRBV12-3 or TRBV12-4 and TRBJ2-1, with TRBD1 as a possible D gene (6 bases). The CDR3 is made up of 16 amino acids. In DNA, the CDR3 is TGTGCCACCAGTGATTGGCGACAGGCTCGTGACAATGAGCAGTTCTTC. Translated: CATSDWRQARDNEQFF.

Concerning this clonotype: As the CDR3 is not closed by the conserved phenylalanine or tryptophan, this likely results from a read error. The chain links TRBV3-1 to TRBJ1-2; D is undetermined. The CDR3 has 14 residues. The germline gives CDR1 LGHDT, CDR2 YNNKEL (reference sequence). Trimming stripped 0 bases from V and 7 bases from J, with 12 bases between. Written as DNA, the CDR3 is TGTGCCAGCAGCCAAGAATCCAGGTCGGGTGGCTACACCGTC. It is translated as CASSQESRSGGYTV.

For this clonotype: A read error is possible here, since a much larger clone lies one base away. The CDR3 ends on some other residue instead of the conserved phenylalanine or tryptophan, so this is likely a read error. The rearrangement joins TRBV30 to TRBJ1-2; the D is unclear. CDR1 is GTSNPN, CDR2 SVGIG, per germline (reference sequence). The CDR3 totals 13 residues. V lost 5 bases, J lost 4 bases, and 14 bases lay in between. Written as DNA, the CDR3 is TGTGCCTGGTCCACCTGGGCGGCCTATGGCTACACCCTC. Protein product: CAWSTWAAYGYTL.

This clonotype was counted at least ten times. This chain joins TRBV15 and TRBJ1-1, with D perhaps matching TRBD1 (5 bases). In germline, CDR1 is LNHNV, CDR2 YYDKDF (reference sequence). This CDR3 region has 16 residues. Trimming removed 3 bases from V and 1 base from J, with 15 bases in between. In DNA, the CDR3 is TGTGCCACCAGCAGCTTACAGGTTTCCTGGAACACTGAAGCTTTCTTT. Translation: CATSSLQVSWNTEAFF. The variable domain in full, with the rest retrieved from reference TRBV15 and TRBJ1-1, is DAMVIQNPRYQVTQFGKPVTLSCSQTLNHNVMYWYQQKSSQAPKLLFHYYDKDFNNEADTPDNFQSRRPNTSFCFLDIRSPGLGDTAMYLCATSSLQVSWNTEAFFGQGTRLTVV.

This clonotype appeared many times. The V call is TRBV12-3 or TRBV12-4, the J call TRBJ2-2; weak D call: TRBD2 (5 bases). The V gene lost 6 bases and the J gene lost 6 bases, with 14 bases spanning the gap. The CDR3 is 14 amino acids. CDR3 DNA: TGTGCCAGCAGGCCTAACGAGGGATCCGGGGAGCTGTTTTTT. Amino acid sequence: CASRPNEGSGELFF.

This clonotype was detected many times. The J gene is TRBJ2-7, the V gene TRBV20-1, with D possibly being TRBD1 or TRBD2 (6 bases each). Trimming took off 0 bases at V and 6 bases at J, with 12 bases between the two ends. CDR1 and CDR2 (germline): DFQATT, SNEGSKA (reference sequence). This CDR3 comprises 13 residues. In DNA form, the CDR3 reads TGCAGTGCTAGAGATGCCAGGGGAGGCGAGCAGTACTTC. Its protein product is CSARDARGGEQYF.

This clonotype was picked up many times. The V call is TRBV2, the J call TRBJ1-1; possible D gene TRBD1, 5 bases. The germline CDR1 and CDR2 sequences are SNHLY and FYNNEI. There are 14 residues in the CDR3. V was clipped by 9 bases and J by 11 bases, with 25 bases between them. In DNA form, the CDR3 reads TGTGCCAGAACTTATGGCGGGGGACGAAGATGGGCTTTCTTT. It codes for CARTYGGGRRWAFF.

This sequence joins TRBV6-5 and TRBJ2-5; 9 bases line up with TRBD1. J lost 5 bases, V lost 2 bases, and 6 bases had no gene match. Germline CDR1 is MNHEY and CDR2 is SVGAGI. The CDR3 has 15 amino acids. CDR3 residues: CASSYGWTGEETQYF. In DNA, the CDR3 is TGTGCCAGCAGTTACGGTTGGACAGGGGAGGAGACCCAGTACTTC.

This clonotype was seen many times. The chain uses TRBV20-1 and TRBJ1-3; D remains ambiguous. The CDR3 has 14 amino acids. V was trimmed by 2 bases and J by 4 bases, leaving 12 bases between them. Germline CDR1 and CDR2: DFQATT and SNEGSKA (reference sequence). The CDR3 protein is CSARMNADGNTIYF. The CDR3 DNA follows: TGCAGTGCTAGAATGAACGCTGACGGAAACACCATATATTTT.

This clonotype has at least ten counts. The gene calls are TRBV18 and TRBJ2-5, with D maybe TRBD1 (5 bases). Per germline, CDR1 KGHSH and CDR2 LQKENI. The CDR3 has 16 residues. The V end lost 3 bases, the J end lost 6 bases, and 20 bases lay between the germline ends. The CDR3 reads CASSPGQDGVLKTQYF. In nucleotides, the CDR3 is TGTGCCAGCTCACCCGGACAAGATGGGGTTTTAAAGACCCAGTACTTC.